Listed below are T cell receptor beta chains from one sample, sequenced in a study of T cell responses to AZD1222 COVID-19 vaccine. Sequencing was performed with immunoSEQ multiplex PCR; in TCRdb, only in-frame clones are kept and a portion is missing. The sample consists of 90,000 to 100,000 clones, 85% to 90% of them appearing once. This specimen was peripheral blood, taken on day 0 of AZD1222 vaccination. The receptors derive from an adult in good health. Both conserved end residues are part of each CDR3. The D gene is left open where the match is weak. Only some rows state a clone size, as once, few, many or a class for expanded clones.

v_call: TRBV10-3; j_call: TRBJ2-7; clone_size: NA; d_call: TRBD1; cdr3_aa: CAIRGQGAHEQYF; cdr3_nt: TGTGCCATCAGGGGACAGGGGGCACACGAGCAGTACTTC
v_call: TRBV30; j_call: TRBJ2-1; clone_size: NA; d_call: TRBD2; cdr3_aa: CAWSVALAGRDEQFF; cdr3_nt: TGTGCCTGGAGTGTAGCGCTAGCGGGAAGGGATGAGCAGTTCTTC
v_call: TRBV18; j_call: TRBJ1-1; clone_size: NA; d_call: TRBD1; cdr3_aa: CASSAGQVEAFF; cdr3_nt: TGTGCCAGCTCAGCGGGACAGGTTGAAGCTTTCTTT
v_call: TRBV24-1; j_call: TRBJ2-5; clone_size: many; d_call: TRBD1; cdr3_aa: CATSDLPGTGRQETQYF; cdr3_nt: TGTGCCACCAGTGATTTGCCCGGGACAGGGAGGCAAGAGACCCAGTACTTC
v_call: TRBV9; j_call: TRBJ2-1; clone_size: once; d_call: TRBD1; cdr3_aa: CASSTRDRGGNEQFF; cdr3_nt: TGTGCCAGCAGCACGCGGGACAGGGGCGGAAATGAGCAGTTCTTC
v_call: TRBV19; j_call: TRBJ1-5; clone_size: NA; d_call: TRBD1; cdr3_aa: CASSPLQGQGGPQHF; cdr3_nt: TGTGCCAGTAGTCCCCTGCAGGGACAGGGGGGGCCCCAGCATTTT
v_call: TRBV15; j_call: TRBJ2-5; clone_size: NA; d_call: NA; cdr3_aa: CATSRQHQETQYF; cdr3_nt: TGTGCCACCAGCCGACAGCATCAAGAGACCCAGTACTTC
v_call: TRBV6-5; j_call: TRBJ2-3; clone_size: NA; d_call: NA; cdr3_aa: CAVRTAATDTQYF; cdr3_nt: TGTGCCGTCCGGACAGCTGCCACAGATACGCAGTATTTT
v_call: TRBV5-8; j_call: TRBJ2-3; clone_size: NA; d_call: NA; cdr3_aa: CASSLLVSTYLPDTQYF; cdr3_nt: TGTGCCAGCAGCTTGTTGGTGTCCACTTACCTTCCAGATACGCAGTATTTT
v_call: TRBV28; j_call: TRBJ2-1; clone_size: once; d_call: TRBD2; cdr3_aa: CASSLTSGGSYNEQFF; cdr3_nt: TGTGCCAGCAGTTTAACTAGCGGGGGCTCCTACAATGAGCAGTTCTTC
v_call: TRBV4-2; j_call: TRBJ2-4; clone_size: NA; d_call: NA; cdr3_aa: CASSLREASPNKNIQYF; cdr3_nt: TGTGCCAGCAGCCTGAGAGAGGCTAGCCCTAACAAAAACATTCAGTACTTC
v_call: TRBV23-1; j_call: TRBJ1-3; clone_size: NA; d_call: NA; cdr3_aa: CASSHPRWGGASGNTIYF; cdr3_nt: TGCGCCAGCAGTCACCCGAGGTGGGGCGGGGCCTCTGGAAACACCATATATTTT
v_call: TRBV11-2; j_call: TRBJ2-7; clone_size: NA; d_call: TRBD2; cdr3_aa: CASSPGGIAGAYEQYF; cdr3_nt: TGTGCCAGCAGCCCCGGAGGGATAGCGGGGGCCTACGAGCAGTACTTC
v_call: TRBV28; j_call: TRBJ2-6; clone_size: NA; d_call: NA; cdr3_aa: CASSLTGSTGANVLTF; cdr3_nt: TGTGCCAGCAGTTTGACGGGGTCCACTGGGGCCAACGTCCTGACTTTC
v_call: TRBV9; j_call: TRBJ1-1; clone_size: NA; d_call: NA; cdr3_aa: CASSPGGGRTEAFF; cdr3_nt: TGTGCCAGCAGCCCCGGGGGGGGCAGGACTGAAGCTTTCTTT
v_call: TRBV6-5; j_call: TRBJ1-4; clone_size: NA; d_call: NA; cdr3_aa: CASSPRWGSDEKLFF; cdr3_nt: TGTGCCAGCAGTCCCCGGTGGGGGTCGGATGAAAAACTGTTTTTT
v_call: TRBV24-1; j_call: TRBJ2-2; clone_size: NA; d_call: NA; cdr3_aa: CATSDPTPPHTGELFF; cdr3_nt: TGTGCCACCAGTGACCCGACCCCCCCCCACACCGGGGAGCTGTTTTTT
v_call: TRBV7-7; j_call: TRBJ2-3; clone_size: NA; d_call: TRBD2; cdr3_aa: CASSSSAGRADTQYF; cdr3_nt: TGTGCCAGCAGCTCCTCCGCGGGGAGGGCAGATACGCAGTATTTT
v_call: TRBV21-1; j_call: TRBJ1-2; clone_size: NA; d_call: NA; cdr3_aa: CASSKVVGYGYTF; cdr3_nt: TGTGCCAGCAGCAAAGTCGTGGGCTATGGCTACACCTTC
v_call: TRBV7-2; j_call: TRBJ2-2; clone_size: NA; d_call: TRBD1; cdr3_aa: CASSTSPGQGAAGELFF; cdr3_nt: TGTGCCAGCAGTACTAGCCCGGGACAGGGGGCGGCCGGGGAGCTGTTTTTT
v_call: TRBV18; j_call: TRBJ1-5; clone_size: NA; d_call: NA; cdr3_aa: CASSPAGSSGQPQHF; cdr3_nt: TGTGCCAGCTCACCAGCAGGGAGCTCCGGTCAGCCCCAGCATTTT
v_call: TRBV5-1; j_call: TRBJ2-5; clone_size: NA; d_call: NA; cdr3_aa: CASSLDRTAETQYF; cdr3_nt: TGCGCCAGCAGCTTGGACCGGACAGCTGAGACCCAGTACTTC
v_call: TRBV5-1; j_call: TRBJ2-7; clone_size: NA; d_call: NA; cdr3_aa: CASSFSSSPIAGTEAEQYF; cdr3_nt: TGCGCCAGCAGCTTCTCTTCGTCTCCCATAGCCGGGACGGAGGCCGAGCAGTACTTC
v_call: TRBV6-2/TRBV6-3; j_call: TRBJ1-1; clone_size: NA; d_call: NA; cdr3_aa: CASSYILGAKNTEAFF; cdr3_nt: TGTGCCAGCAGTTACATATTGGGCGCTAAGAACACTGAAGCTTTCTTT
v_call: TRBV11-1; j_call: TRBJ1-6; clone_size: NA; d_call: TRBD1; cdr3_aa: CASSPRTPLRGPLHF; cdr3_nt: TGTGCCAGCAGCCCCCGGACTCCCCTCAGGGGGCCCCTCCACTTT
v_call: TRBV15; j_call: TRBJ1-5; clone_size: NA; d_call: NA; cdr3_aa: CATSRDRLQPQHF; cdr3_nt: TGTGCCACCAGCAGAGATAGGCTTCAGCCCCAGCATTTT
v_call: TRBV3-1/TRBV3-2; j_call: TRBJ2-3; clone_size: NA; d_call: NA; cdr3_aa: CASSSGEAQYF; cdr3_nt: TGTGCCAGCAGCTCAGGTGAAGCGCAGTATTTT
v_call: TRBV6-6; j_call: TRBJ1-3; clone_size: NA; d_call: NA; cdr3_aa: CASSIPGLSSGNTIYF; cdr3_nt: TGTGCCAGCAGTATCCCGGGACTGAGCTCTGGAAACACCATATATTTT
v_call: TRBV6-5; j_call: TRBJ1-5; clone_size: many; d_call: NA; cdr3_aa: CASSYSFDSNQPQHF; cdr3_nt: TGTGCCAGCAGTTACTCGTTCGACTCTAACCAGCCCCAGCATTTT
v_call: TRBV12-3/TRBV12-4; j_call: TRBJ2-5; clone_size: NA; d_call: TRBD2; cdr3_aa: CASSTGGETQYF; cdr3_nt: TGTGCCAGCAGTACGGGAGGGGAGACCCAGTACTTC
v_call: TRBV7-2; j_call: TRBJ2-2; clone_size: once; d_call: TRBD2; cdr3_aa: CASSFLAGANTGELFF; cdr3_nt: TGTGCCAGCAGCTTCCTAGCGGGGGCGAACACCGGGGAGCTGTTTTTT
v_call: TRBV7-9; j_call: TRBJ2-7; clone_size: NA; d_call: NA; cdr3_aa: CASSLQGGEQYF; cdr3_nt: TGTGCCAGCAGCTTGCAGGGTGGCGAGCAGTACTTC
v_call: TRBV19; j_call: TRBJ1-6; clone_size: NA; d_call: NA; cdr3_aa: CASNRVTNSPLHF; cdr3_nt: TGTGCCAGTAACAGGGTGACGAATTCACCCCTCCACTTT
v_call: TRBV7-2; j_call: TRBJ1-2; clone_size: NA; d_call: TRBD1; cdr3_aa: CASSEGQATYGYTF; cdr3_nt: TGTGCCAGCAGCGAGGGACAGGCTACCTATGGCTACACCTTC
v_call: TRBV27; j_call: TRBJ2-7; clone_size: NA; d_call: NA; cdr3_aa: CASSLSYTTYEQYF; cdr3_nt: TGTGCCAGCAGTTTATCTTACACCACCTACGAGCAGTACTTC
v_call: TRBV28; j_call: TRBJ1-2; clone_size: NA; d_call: NA; cdr3_aa: CASSFSDNYGYTF; cdr3_nt: TGTGCCAGCAGTTTCTCAGATAACTATGGCTACACCTTC
v_call: TRBV27; j_call: TRBJ1-2; clone_size: NA; d_call: TRBD1; cdr3_aa: CASRSTGERGYTF; cdr3_nt: TGTGCCAGCAGGTCGACAGGGGAGCGTGGCTACACCTTC
v_call: TRBV28; j_call: TRBJ1-2; clone_size: NA; d_call: NA; cdr3_aa: CASSLIPPVNYGYTF; cdr3_nt: TGTGCCAGCAGTTTAATCCCCCCAGTGAACTATGGCTACACCTTC
v_call: TRBV7-9; j_call: TRBJ1-1; clone_size: NA; d_call: NA; cdr3_aa: CASSFPNTEAFF; cdr3_nt: TGTGCCAGCAGCTTCCCCAACACTGAAGCTTTCTTT
v_call: TRBV9; j_call: TRBJ2-7; clone_size: NA; d_call: TRBD2; cdr3_aa: CASSVNPSGFYEQYF; cdr3_nt: TGTGCCAGCAGCGTAAATCCTAGCGGATTCTACGAGCAGTACTTC
v_call: TRBV27; j_call: TRBJ1-2; clone_size: few; d_call: TRBD1; cdr3_aa: CASSFSTGVGIGYGYTF; cdr3_nt: TGTGCCAGCAGTTTTAGCACAGGGGTTGGTATAGGCTATGGCTACACCTTC
v_call: TRBV28; j_call: TRBJ2-7; clone_size: NA; d_call: NA; cdr3_aa: CASTRGYEQYF; cdr3_nt: TGTGCCAGCACGAGGGGCTACGAGCAGTACTTC
v_call: TRBV5-1; j_call: TRBJ2-5; clone_size: NA; d_call: NA; cdr3_aa: CASSLTGFETQYF; cdr3_nt: TGCGCCAGCAGCTTGACAGGGTTCGAGACCCAGTACTTC
v_call: TRBV29-1; j_call: TRBJ1-3; clone_size: NA; d_call: NA; cdr3_aa: CSGETAGNTIYF; cdr3_nt: TGCAGCGGAGAGACAGCTGGAAACACCATATATTTT
v_call: TRBV7-8; j_call: TRBJ2-6; clone_size: few; d_call: TRBD1; cdr3_aa: CASSLVYRGSGANVLTF; cdr3_nt: TGTGCCAGCAGCTTAGTTTACAGGGGCTCTGGGGCCAACGTCCTGACTTTC